This T cell receptor (beta chain) was documented in a study of cytomegalovirus exposure and HLA in healthy donors (dated by TCRdb to the late 2010s). Background for the entire study: According to an earlier analysis of several hundred of the donors, 200 million or so T cells yielded 117 million unique TCR beta sequences and around 280 Gb of sequence data. Approximately 310 gigabases of sequencing data and tens of millions of unique TCR sequences were included in an early release covering about 700 HLA-typed donors. The genetic ancestry cluster associated with self-reported Caucasian donors included about 81% of the roughly 380 genotyped donors. The study aimed to test whether signatures of past pathogen exposure could be identified by cataloging public T cell receptors. The study profiled the T cell repertoires of hundreds of subjects by immunosequencing and related them to cytomegalovirus serostatus. In addition to the first cohort of 666 subjects, a separate validation cohort of 130 or so different subjects was used. The study combined high-throughput TCR immunosequencing, statistical association of individual TCRs with disease status, and machine learning to predict cytomegalovirus infection status. In a later analysis, previously published TCR beta repertoires from more than 500 donors were re-analyzed and high-resolution HLA genotyping was added so that TCR occurrence patterns could be studied. Rather than drawing on any new phenotypic data, the later analysis identified candidate immune exposures from TCR beta sequences and the way those sequences occurred across donors. In an earlier analysis of 587 of the donors, high-throughput TCR beta sequencing was used to judge whether each TCR beta V gene segment behaved as functional or pseudogenic. Donor age, sex, ethnicity and CMV serostatus were collected together with the repertoire data. A later genetic analysis used genome-wide SNP genotypes for about 65% of the 666 donors, treating that subset as a discovery cohort. Every discovery cohort repertoire had been produced on one sequencing platform. HLA typing included class I and class II loci at four-digit resolution. Typing coverage varied by locus: roughly 629-630 donors for A, B, C, DRB1 and DQB1; 522 for DQA1; more than 600 for DPA1; around 450 for DPB1. Because of strong linkage in the cohort, roughly 5 DR-DQ haplotypes were treated as single units for association and clustering. Among roughly 370 genotyped donors of the cohort, an average of approximately 240,000 unique TCR beta nucleotide sequences were sequenced per donor, around 20% of them non-productive. Here is what the overall study found, with its caveats: The sequencing pipeline was judged likely to have produced a cluster of highly shared sequence variants as a technical artifact. In a later genetic analysis, fewer N-insertions in productive TCRs were reported among donors in an Asian-associated ancestry cluster than the roughly 700-donor mean. When HLA alleles, especially DR and DQ, strongly co-occurred, TCR associations were difficult to assign to individual alleles. An association between a missense DCLRE1C variant and V-gene and J-gene trimming of TCR beta chains was found in a later genetic analysis and replicated in an independent cohort. In a later analysis, several top co-occurrence clusters were reported to appear linked to parvovirus B19, influenza, CMV and Epstein-Barr virus. CMV serostatus was the only immune exposure information available for the cohort. Most TCR sequences were observed very rarely across donors, whereas some public TCRs were present in many individuals. Because counts were too low, seventeen rarely observed V segments, including chromosome 9 orphons, were excluded from the earlier analysis of fewer than 650 of the donors. In an earlier analysis of 587 of the donors, most TCR beta V segments were observed in productive rearrangements about 87% or about 30% of the time, broadly matching IMGT annotations. A few of the identified cytomegalovirus-associated TCR beta chains were confirmed in vitro to be specific for cytomegalovirus antigens. The classifier was reported to diagnose cytomegalovirus status with high specificity and sensitivity in both the original cohort and the validation cohort. The presence/absence analyses assumed that sequencing depth was roughly uniform across donors, and that assumption may not be true. A further reported finding was that TCR beta sequences accurately predicted the HLA-A and HLA-B alleles for most subjects in the first cohort. Some IMGT-functional V segments, including TRBV6-2 and TRBV6-3, could not be told apart with the 87-base-pair reads, so those segments were excluded. A later analysis found that TCR association rates varied across HLA loci, with DRB1 alleles showing the most associated TCRs and HLA-C alleles the fewest. Linkage disequilibrium might explain the correlated functional status among segregating V segments, but an unknown experimental factor could not be ruled out. In the study, some 180 TCR beta chains were listed as associated with cytomegalovirus. The authors suggested that the approach could potentially be generalized to other disease states and immunological phenotypes. Because HLA typing was missing for some donors at each locus, association tests included only the typed subset. A later analysis found that most CMV-associated TCR beta chains appeared HLA-restricted, with HLA associations seemingly driven largely by CMV exposure. A later analysis associated 15,000 or so TCR beta sequences with specific HLA alleles at a false discovery rate of 0.05. The cohort was sequenced for TCR beta chains only, and without alpha or paired-chain data the features that could be detected were limited. A later analysis found that HLA-associated TCR beta chains were more clonally expanded and had lower generation probabilities than equally common non-associated chains.

With regard to this clone: Its recognized antigen is unknown. Base qualities were left out, and no much larger clone turns up one base away.

The library came from the immunoSEQ multiplex PCR assay. The multiplex PCR relied on a mix of 60 forward primers for TCR Vbeta segments and 13 reverse primers for TCR Jbeta segments. A multiplex PCR assay on genomic DNA amplified the CDR3 region of rearranged TCR beta genes. The Illumina HiSeq System was used to sequence the amplified TCR beta libraries as 87-base-pair reads. In the original analysis: In a later analysis, 77 million or so unique TCR beta chains were counted across the 690 or so repertoires, and approximately 11 million of these chains were shared by at least two donors. To remove PCR and sequencing errors, raw reads were error-corrected and collapsed into unique sequences using a nearest-neighbor algorithm that merged closely related sequences. V, D and J gene segments were assigned by aligning CDR3 sequences to IMGT reference sequences. For a sequence to be retained, at least a six-nucleotide match to both a V gene segment and a J gene segment was required. Rearrangements were called productive when the CDR3 lacked stop codons and stayed in frame with V and J; all others were non-productive. CDR3 was defined according to IMGT convention as the region running from the second conserved V-encoded cysteine to the conserved J-encoded phenylalanine. The earlier analysis of a few hundred of the donors excluded any sequence lacking an unambiguous match to a single V gene segment. An earlier analysis of over 450 of the donors classified V segments as functional when productive rearrangements were above 56.7% and as segregating when the standard deviation between donors was above 5%. A statistical classification framework was built for diagnosing cytomegalovirus status from the catalog of TCR beta chain sequences. In a later analysis, TCR nucleotide sequences were compared against IMGT/GENE-DB human TR gene sequences so that V and J genes could be assigned. Using the TCRdist pipeline, a later analysis assigned CDR3 sequences along with most-parsimonious VDJ recombination scenarios. In a later analysis, each TCR beta chain was defined by its CDR3 amino acid sequence together with its V-gene family, and reads lacking a unique V-gene family were excluded. In a later analysis, 500 to 700 highly shared, low-generation-probability nucleotide sequences were removed to address suspected cross-contamination and a sequencing artifact. For each public chain, a later analysis derived a clonal expansion index from normalized ranks of inferred template counts within each repertoire. In a later analysis, generation probabilities were computed using a VDJ recombination model fitted to out-of-frame rearrangements, and the results were checked against IGoR. A later analysis scored TCR-TCR, TCR-HLA and TCR-CMV co-occurrence with hypergeometric tests, applying a repertoire-size bias correction to TCR pairs. In a later analysis, false discovery rates were estimated by permuting HLA or CMV assignments 20 times. In a later analysis, co-occurring TCRs were grouped using DBSCAN, with TCRdist sequence similarity added in when clustering inside HLA-allele-positive subsets. For co-occurrence clustering, repertoires with fewer than 30,000 or more than 120,000 public chains were excluded, along with roughly 5 repertoires with anomalous nucleotide sharing. Here the immuneACCESS table is served through TCRdb, limited to in-frame sequences with V and J called. Missing clones are a known gap in these copies; in checked studies unresolved V genes cover under half, and the rest lacks a known reason. V, J and clone size derive from that table, while D and trimming were established from the DNA sequence. The sample records over 85,000 clones, approximately 83% of which are singletons. The ten largest make up approximately 4% of the sample.

The cohort comprised fewer than 700 healthy bone marrow donors. All cohort members were sampled while nominally healthy, although unrecorded immune exposures were likely present. The donor was CMV seropositive and belonged to the group of 250 to 300 seropositive cohort members. Each donor provided a peripheral blood sample, and peripheral blood mononuclear cells were used for TCR beta sequencing. The Qiagen DNeasy Blood Extraction Kit was used to extract genomic DNA from the blood cell samples. V lost 3 bases and J lost 4 bases, and the count of bases not matched to a germline gene is 8. The CDR3 sequence holds 16 residues, the cysteine and phenylalanine included. Here the CDR3 DNA is all that survives: 48 bases in frame from base 1. From the germline V gene, CDR1 is ENHRY and CDR2 is SYGVKD.

Sequenced: PBMCs. The receptor was isolated from a female donor in good health and CMV-seropositive. The chain is made from TRBV10-3 and TRBJ2-3; 9 central bases correspond to TRBD2. The CDR3 in this case is CAISEVSGSGADTQYF. The DNA is TGTGCCATCAGTGAAGTTAGCGGGAGTGGGGCAGATACGCAGTATTTT.